Each of the 6 T cell receptor beta chains below was sequenced from the same sample in a study of T cell responses to AZD1222 COVID-19 vaccine. Assay: immunoSEQ multiplex PCR; the TCRdb copy retains only in-frame clones and omits some. Here the sample spans 120,000 or so clones, 80% to 90% being singletons. The source was peripheral blood, collected on day 0 of AZD1222 vaccination. Source of these receptors: an adult in good health.

The chain combines TRBV7-8 with TRBJ1-3; 8 bases line up with TRBD1. After removal of 2 bases from V and 2 bases from J, the junction contained 14 bases not matched to a gene. The CDR3 is made up of 19 amino acids. CDR1 is SGHVS, CDR2 FQNEAQ, per germline. As DNA, the CDR3 is TGTGCCAGCAGCTTAACAAACCTCAGGGGGCTGAGGGCTGGAAACACCATATATTTT. Protein: CASSLTNLRGLRAGNTIYF.

The chain employs TRBV5-1 and TRBJ1-3; D not certain. The CDR3 contains 14 residues. V was trimmed by 4 bases and J by 3 bases, leaving 11 bases between them. Per the germline V gene, CDR1 is SGHRS and CDR2 is YFSETQ. CDR3: CASSPEGGGNTIYF. The CDR3 nucleotides are TGCGCCAGCAGCCCGGAGGGTGGTGGAAACACCATATATTTT.

This clone was found a few times. V and J are TRBV19 and TRBJ2-7; D possibly uses TRBD1 or TRBD2 (5 bases each). The CDR3 loop spans 12 amino acids. Germline lookup yields CDR1 LNHDA and CDR2 SQIVND (reference sequence). V gave up 7 bases and J gave up 8 bases, with 15 bases separating them. The chain's CDR3 is CASTSRDLKQYF. CDR3 DNA sequence: TGTGCCAGTACGAGCAGGGACCTAAAGCAGTACTTC. The variable domain in full, completed from reference TRBV19 and TRBJ2-7, reads DGGITQSPKYLFRKEGQNVTLSCEQNLNHDAMYWYRQDPGQGLRLIYYSQIVNDFQKGDIAEGYSVSREKKESFPLTVTSAQKNPTAFYLCASTSRDLKQYFGPGTRLTVT.

This clone was found once. The chain is built from TRBV3-1 (or the pseudogene TRBV3-2) and TRBJ1-1; D unresolved. Germline CDR1 LGHDT, CDR2 YNNKEL (reference sequence). This CDR3 has 15 residues. The V end lost 0 bases, the J end lost 0 bases, and 8 bases lay between the germline ends. CDR3 coding DNA: TGTGCCAGCAGCCAAGATTATAGGTTGAACACTGAAGCTTTCTTT. Encoded protein: CASSQDYRLNTEAFF.

V gene TRBV29-1 combines with J gene TRBJ2-2; 12 nucleotides line up with TRBD1. CDR1 and CDR2 from the germline V gene are SQVTM and ANQGSEA. The CDR3 length is 15 residues. V trimming: 5 bases; J trimming: 6 bases; junction bases outside the gene matches: 7. The CDR3 DNA follows: TGCAGCGTTCCCGGGACAGGGGGCGCGTCCGGGGAGCTGTTTTTT. Translated: CSVPGTGGASGELFF.

The chain couples TRBV27 to TRBJ2-7; the D gene is possibly TRBD1 (5 bases). Germline V lookup: CDR1 MNHEY, CDR2 SMNVEV (reference sequence). The CDR3 has 13 residues. V lost 5 bases, J lost 7 bases, and 15 bases lay in between. CDR3 in DNA: TGTGCCAGCAGTCCGACTCAGGGAAATGAGCAGTACTTC. It specifies CASSPTQGNEQYF.